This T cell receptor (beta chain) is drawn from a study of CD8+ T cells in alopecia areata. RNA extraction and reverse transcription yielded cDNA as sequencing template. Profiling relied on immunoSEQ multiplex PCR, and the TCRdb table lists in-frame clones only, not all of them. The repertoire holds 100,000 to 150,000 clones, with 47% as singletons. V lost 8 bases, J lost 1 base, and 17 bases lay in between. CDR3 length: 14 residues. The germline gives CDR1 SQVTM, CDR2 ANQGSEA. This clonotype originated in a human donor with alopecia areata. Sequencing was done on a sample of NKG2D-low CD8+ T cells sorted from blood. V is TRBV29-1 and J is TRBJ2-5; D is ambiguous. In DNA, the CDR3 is TGCAGCATATACACTCCGGATTTCCAAGAGACCCAGTACTTC. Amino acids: CSIYTPDFQETQYF. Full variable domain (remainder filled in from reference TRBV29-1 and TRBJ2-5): SAVISQKPSRDICQRGTSLTIQCQVDSQVTMMFWYRQQPGQSLTLIATANQGSEATYESGFVIDKFPISRPNLTFSTLTVSNMSPEDSSIYLCSIYTPDFQETQYFGPGTRLLVL.